These 5 T cell receptor beta chains were sequenced from one sample in a study of T cell changes during pregnancy in multiple sclerosis. Libraries were prepared by immunoSEQ multiplex PCR; TCRdb keeps only in-frame clonotypes and omits some of them. The sample has around 50,000 clones; 93% are singletons. The input for sequencing was CD8+ T cells from peripheral blood mononuclear cells, taken in the second trimester of pregnancy. All receptors derive from a female donor with multiple sclerosis, enrolled in a pregnancy study.

A single count supports this clone. The CDR3 sequence: CASSGQGDSGIQETQYF. The CDR3 bases are TGTGCCAGCAGCGGTCAAGGGGACAGTGGAATTCAAGAGACCCAGTACTTC. The chain recombines TRBV9 with TRBJ2-5; 7 bases agree with TRBD1. This CDR3 has 17 amino acids. V dropped 3 bases and J dropped 2; count of bases not matched to a gene: 13. The V gene's germline CDR1 is SGDLS and CDR2 YYNGEE.

This chain uses TRBV10-3 with TRBJ2-4; TRBD2 matches at 16 bases. Trimming at V came to 3 bases and at J to 7 bases, leaving 3 bases not matched to a gene. Per the germline V gene, CDR1 is ENHRY and CDR2 is SYGVKD. CDR3 length: 16 amino acids. The CDR3 sequence is CAISEGTSGRGNIQYF. The CDR3 nucleotides read TGTGCCATCAGTGAAGGGACTAGCGGGAGGGGGAACATTCAGTACTTC.

The chain employs TRBV4-2 and TRBJ1-1; weak D call: TRBD1 (6 bases). In germline, CDR1 is LGHNA, CDR2 YNFKEQ. CDR3 length equals 15 residues. V was trimmed by 0 bases and J by 1 base, leaving 9 bases between them. The CDR3 loop reads CASSQDRTENTEAFF. In DNA, the CDR3 is TGTGCCAGCAGCCAAGACCGGACAGAGAACACTGAAGCTTTCTTT.

This chain connects TRBV27 to TRBJ1-6, with a tentative D call TRBD1 (5 bases). This CDR3 contains 16 residues. The ends were cut back, 5 bases at V and 0 bases at J, with 11 bases in the middle. Germline V gene lookup returns CDR1 MNHEY and CDR2 SMNVEV (reference sequence). For the CDR3, the DNA is TGTGCCAGCAGTCTTCGGGGGAGCTCCTATAATTCACCCCTCCACTTT. Translation gives CASSLRGSSYNSPLHF.

This chain connects TRBV4-1 to TRBJ2-5; maybe TRBD1 (6 bases). Germline lookup yields CDR1 MGHRA and CDR2 YSYEKL. V lost 0 bases and J lost 5, with 13 bases in between. This CDR3 region has 15 residues. CDR3 loop: CASSQDPGHRETQYF. CDR3 DNA: TGCGCCAGCAGCCAAGATCCGGGACACAGGGAGACCCAGTACTTC.